These 7 T cell receptor beta chains came from one sample sequenced in a study of shared clonotypes between healthy human individuals. Produced via immunoSEQ multiplex PCR; TCRdb's table is partial and in-frame only. This table has approximately 530,000 clones, around 95% appearing once. Sequencing was carried out using naive CD4+ T cells sorted from blood. The subset is: CD45RA+ positively selected. These receptors all stem from a woman in her twenties or thirties in good health.

Details on this clone: Different DNA sequences within this sample yield the same CDR3. The chain uses TRBV20-1 and TRBJ2-1, with 7 bases identical to TRBD1. Losses at the gene ends were 6 bases for V and 7 bases for J; bases not matched to a gene: 3. Germline-derived CDR1 and CDR2 are DFQATT and SNEGSKA (reference sequence). CDR3 size: 11 residues. The CDR3 loop reads CSARDRNEQFF. DNA for the CDR3: TGCAGTGCGAGGGACAGAAATGAGCAGTTCTTC.

The V and J genes are TRBV7-9 and TRBJ2-6, with a weak D call TRBD2 (6 bases). CDR1 is SEHNR and CDR2 is FQNEAQ in the germline V gene (reference sequence). V lost 1 base and J lost 0, with 7 bases in between. The CDR3 extends over 16 amino acids. The CDR3 region is CASSLVRGSGANVLTF. The CDR3 DNA follows: TGTGCCAGCAGCTTAGTGCGGGGCTCTGGGGCCAACGTCCTGACTTTC.

The chain is built from TRBV2 and TRBJ1-1; unclear D gene. CDR1 is SNHLY, CDR2 FYNNEI, per germline. Trimming pared 2 bases from V and 3 bases from J, leaving 13 bases between. The CDR3 loop spans 15 amino acids. In nucleotides, the CDR3 is TGTGCCAGCAGTGAATCTATTTTGCACCACACTGAAGCTTTCTTT. Translating it yields CASSESILHHTEAFF.

The rearrangement links TRBV4-1 to TRBJ2-5, with 8 bases lining up with TRBD2. Trimming removed 0 bases from V and 6 bases from J; junction bases left unmatched: 12. CDR1 and CDR2 from the germline V gene are MGHRA and YSYEKL. The CDR3 sequence is 17 residues long. CDR3 DNA sequence: TGCGCCAGCAGCCAAGAATCGGGACTAGTTGGGAAGAAGACCCAGTACTTC. Its protein is CASSQESGLVGKKTQYF.

The V and J genes are TRBV5-6 and TRBJ2-1; D unclear. CDR1 is SGHDT, CDR2 YYEEEE, per germline. V was clipped by 1 base and J by 0 bases, with 11 bases between them. The CDR3 contains 16 residues. The CDR3 sequence: CASSLKEQISYNEQFF. CDR3 nucleotides: TGTGCCAGCAGCTTGAAAGAACAGATCTCCTACAATGAGCAGTTCTTC.

The chain is built from TRBV28 and TRBJ2-1, with D perhaps TRBD2 (6 bases). Germline V lookup: CDR1 MDHEN, CDR2 SYDVKM. V was pared by 2 bases and J by 0 bases, with 23 bases between. The CDR3 consists of 20 residues. DNA for the CDR3: TGTGCCAGCAGTTTACCTCTCTCGTCGCTGGCGGGACGCTCCTACAATGAGCAGTTCTTC. Translating it yields CASSLPLSSLAGRSYNEQFF.

J is TRBJ2-7 and V is TRBV10-3, with a possible D match to TRBD1 (5 bases). V shed 3 bases and J shed 8 bases, with 23 bases lying between them. The CDR3 loop spans 16 amino acids. CDR1 ENHRY and CDR2 SYGVKD come from the germline V gene. The chain's CDR3 is CAISDQSTQGSGQQYF. CDR3 sequence (DNA): TGTGCCATCAGTGATCAGTCTACCCAGGGTTCGGGCCAGCAGTACTTC.